The following is a T cell receptor (beta chain) sequence with its context. No DNA is shown, since the ends of the CDR3 on it are uncertain; the CDR3 is the one TCRdb lists. Calling Graves' hyperthyroidism stable meant ophthalmopathy did not progress within 18 months. These data come from a study of T cells in Graves' hyperthyroidism and ophthalmopathy. Germline V lookup: CDR1 MDHEN, CDR2 SYDVKM. The CDR3 has 14 amino acids, counting both end residues. TCR beta CDR3 sequences were amplified from RNA transcripts. An initial round of RT-PCR targeting the TCR CDR3 relied on the HTBI primer set. TCRdb re-called the multiplex PCR reads with MiXCR, one entry per CDR3 protein. The table records approximately 400,000 distinct CDR3 sequences, approximately 15% of them present only once.

The J gene is TRBJ2-1, the V gene TRBV28; the D call in the table, TRBD2, was not verified against the DNA. The sample consisted of blood. The receptor was derived from a woman aged 55 to 70 with Graves' hyperthyroidism. The CDR3 sequence: CASSSSTSGFEQFF.